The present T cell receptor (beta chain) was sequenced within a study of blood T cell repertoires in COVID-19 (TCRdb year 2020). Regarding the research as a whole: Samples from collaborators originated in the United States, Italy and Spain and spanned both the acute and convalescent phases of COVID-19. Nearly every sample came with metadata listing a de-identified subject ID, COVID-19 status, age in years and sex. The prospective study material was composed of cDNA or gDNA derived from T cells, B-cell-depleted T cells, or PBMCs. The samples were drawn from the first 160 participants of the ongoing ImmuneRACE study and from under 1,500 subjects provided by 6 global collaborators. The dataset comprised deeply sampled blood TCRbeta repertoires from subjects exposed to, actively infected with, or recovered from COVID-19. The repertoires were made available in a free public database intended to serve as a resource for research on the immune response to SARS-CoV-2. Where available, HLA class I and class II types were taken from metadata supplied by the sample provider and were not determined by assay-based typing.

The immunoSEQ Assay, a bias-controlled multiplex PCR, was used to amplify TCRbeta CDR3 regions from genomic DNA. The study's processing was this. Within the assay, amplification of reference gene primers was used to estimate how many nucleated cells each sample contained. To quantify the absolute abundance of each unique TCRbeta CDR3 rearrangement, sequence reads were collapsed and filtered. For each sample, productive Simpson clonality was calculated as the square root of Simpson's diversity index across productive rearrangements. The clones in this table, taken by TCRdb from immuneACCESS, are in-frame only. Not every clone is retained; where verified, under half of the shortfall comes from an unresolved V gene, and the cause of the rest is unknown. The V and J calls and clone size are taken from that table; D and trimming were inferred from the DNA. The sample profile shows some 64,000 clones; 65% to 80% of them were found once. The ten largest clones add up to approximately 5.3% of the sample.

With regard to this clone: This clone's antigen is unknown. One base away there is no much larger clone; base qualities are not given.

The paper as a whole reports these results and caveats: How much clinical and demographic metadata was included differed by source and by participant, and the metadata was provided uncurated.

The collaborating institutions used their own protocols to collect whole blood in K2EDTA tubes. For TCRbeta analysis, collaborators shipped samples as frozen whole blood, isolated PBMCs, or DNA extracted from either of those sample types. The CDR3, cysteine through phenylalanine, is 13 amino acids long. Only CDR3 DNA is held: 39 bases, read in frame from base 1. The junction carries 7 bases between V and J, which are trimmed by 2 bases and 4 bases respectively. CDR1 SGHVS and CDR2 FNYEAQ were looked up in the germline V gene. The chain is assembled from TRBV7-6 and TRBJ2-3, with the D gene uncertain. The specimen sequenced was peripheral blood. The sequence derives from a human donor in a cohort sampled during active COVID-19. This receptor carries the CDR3 CASSLPVPDTQYF. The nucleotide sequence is TGTGCCAGCAGCTTACCTGTCCCAGATACGCAGTATTTT. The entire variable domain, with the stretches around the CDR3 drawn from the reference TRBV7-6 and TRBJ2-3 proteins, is GAGVSQSPRYKVTKRGQDVALRCDPISGHVSLYWYRQALGQGPEFLTYFNYEAQQDKSGLPNDRFSAERPEGSISTLTIQRTEQRDSAMYRCASSLPVPDTQYFGPGTRLTVL.